This entry lists 10 T cell receptor beta chains sequenced from one sample in a study of shared clonotypes between healthy human individuals. Assay: immunoSEQ multiplex PCR; the TCRdb copy retains only in-frame clones and omits some. Among 2 million or so clones listed, 85% to 95% were seen once. Sequencing was carried out using naive CD4+ T cells sorted from blood. Subset denoted: CD45RA+ positively selected. The receptors stem from a man aged 18 to 35 in good health.

This clone was found a few times. The chain is built from TRBV6-1 and TRBJ1-6; D gene uncertain. The CDR3 is 16 amino acids. The ends were cut back, 4 bases at V and 3 bases at J, with 13 bases in the middle. Germline V gene sequence: CDR1 MNHNS, CDR2 SASEGT. CDR3 loop: CASSGPRTDYNSPLHF. In nucleotides, the CDR3 is TGTGCCAGCAGTGGCCCCCGGACGGACTATAATTCACCCCTCCACTTT.

The chain employs TRBV30 and TRBJ1-2; possible D gene TRBD1, 6 bases. Germline CDR1 GTSNPN, CDR2 SVGIG (reference sequence). The CDR3 has 14 residues. V was shortened by 2 bases and J by 1 base, with 11 bases between the two germline ends. CDR3 coding DNA: TGTGCCTGGAGTTACAGGGATGGTAACTATGGCTACACCTTC. Translated, it gives CAWSYRDGNYGYTF.

The CDR3 DNA reads TGTGCCAGCAGTGACCCCCGGGGGCAGAACTATGGCTACACCTTC. Translating gives CASSDPRGQNYGYTF. This chain uses TRBV6-1 with TRBJ1-2, with D possibly matching TRBD1 (6 bases). Per germline, CDR1 MNHNS and CDR2 SASEGT. V lost 3 bases, J lost 2 bases, and 13 bases lay in between. This CDR3 contains 15 residues.

This clone was detected only once. The rearrangement links TRBV23-1 to TRBJ2-7; TRBD1 matches at 8 bases. TRBV23-1 is placed among ORFs of uncertain function. The V segment lost 3 bases and the J segment 0 bases; nucleotides outside the gene matches: 4. The CDR3 sequence is 15 residues long. In DNA, the CDR3 is TGCGCCAGCAGTCACAACAGGGGGGTCTCCTACGAGCAGTACTTC. This sequence encodes CASSHNRGVSYEQYF.

This sequence joins TRBV5-1 and TRBJ1-2; 9 bases map to TRBD1. With 1 base clipped from V and 6 bases from J, the junction kept 7 bases outside the gene matches. The germline V gene has CDR1 SGHRS and CDR2 YFSETQ. The CDR3 is made up of 15 amino acids. CDR3 protein: CASSLPGQGENGYTF. The CDR3 DNA is TGCGCCAGCAGCTTGCCGGGACAGGGAGAGAATGGCTACACCTTC.

The V gene is TRBV27, the J gene TRBJ2-7; D possibly matches TRBD1 or TRBD2 (6 bases each). This CDR3 contains 14 residues. V gave up 2 bases and J gave up 6 bases, with 14 bases separating them. Germline lookup yields CDR1 MNHEY and CDR2 SMNVEV (reference sequence). For the CDR3, the DNA is TGTGCCAGCAGTTTACCGGGGGCCTTCACCGAGCAGTACTTC. It specifies CASSLPGAFTEQYF.

V usage is TRBV4-1 and J usage is TRBJ2-1; weak D call: TRBD1 (6 bases). Deletions cut 1 base from V and 12 bases from J, with 13 bases between. Germline V lookup: CDR1 MGHRA, CDR2 YSYEKL. This CDR3 is 13 amino acids long. In DNA form, the CDR3 reads TGCGCCAGCAGCCAAGTGCCCCCGACAGGGCAGTTCTTC. This translates into CASSQVPPTGQFF.

V usage is TRBV9 and J usage is TRBJ2-1; tentative D call: TRBD2 (5 bases). From germline, CDR1 is SGDLS and CDR2 YYNGEE. The V end was cut by 0 bases, the J end by 5 bases, with 9 bases between. The CDR3 is made up of 14 amino acids. DNA for the CDR3: TGTGCCAGCAGCGTAGGGGGAGAGCACAATGAGCAGTTCTTC. It yields the protein CASSVGGEHNEQFF.

The V call is TRBV28, the J call TRBJ2-7, with 9 bases that match TRBD1. After removal of 3 bases from V and 6 bases from J, the junction contained 9 bases not matched to a gene. The CDR3 length is 15 residues. Per the germline V gene, CDR1 is MDHEN and CDR2 is SYDVKM. The CDR3 DNA sequence: TGTGCCAGCAGTTTTTCGCCGGGACAGGGAAGCGAGCAGTACTTC. Translated, it gives CASSFSPGQGSEQYF.

Note on this clone: Being one base from a much bigger clone, this may be a read error. The chain links TRBV5-4 to TRBJ1-1; D is unresolved. Per the germline V gene, CDR1 is SGHNT and CDR2 is YYREEE (reference sequence). The V gene lost 5 bases and the J gene lost 1 base, with 9 bases spanning the gap. This CDR3 contains 13 residues. The CDR3 bases are TGTGCCAGCAGTTCCGGGGAGAACACTGAAGCTTTCTTT. Encoded protein: CASSSGENTEAFF.